This TCR beta chain was retrieved from a study of T cells in localized non-small cell lung cancer. Germline CDR1 reads SQVTM; CDR2 reads ANQGSEA. CDR3 length: 13 amino acids. Trimming left V 3 bases short and J 3 bases short, with 11 bases between. Assay used: immunoSEQ multiplex PCR; TCRdb lists only in-frame clones, some missing. The repertoire consists of 7,000 to 8,500 clones, with 50% occurring once and the leading ten covering around 2.8%. To note about this clone: The sample contains more than one DNA sequence encoding this CDR3.

This chain connects TRBV29-1 to TRBJ1-1; D is possibly TRBD1 (5 bases). The sequence was obtained from a female donor over 55 with stage I lung adenocarcinoma. The sample here was lymph node tissue, taken before any cancer treatment. CDR3 sequence reads: CSVEGRVHTEAFF. CDR3 DNA: TGCAGCGTTGAGGGCAGGGTCCACACTGAAGCTTTCTTT.